This T cell receptor (beta chain) was captured by sequencing in a study of cytomegalovirus exposure and HLA in healthy donors. General study points: Later analysis placed DRB1 highest and HLA-C lowest in TCR association rates, which differed by HLA locus. A highly shared variant cluster was judged a likely technical artifact. Earlier findings revealed that most TCR beta V segments proved productive either about 87% or about 30% of the time.

Unmatched junction bases numbered 8, after V lost 8 bases and J lost 13 bases. Germline CDR1 is SNHLY and CDR2 is FYNNEI. The CDR3 extends over 13 amino acids. In the case of this clone: The antigen remains unidentified.

Both 60 Vbeta primers and 13 Jbeta primers went into the PCR. Generated by immunoSEQ multiplex PCR, the TCRdb table keeps only in-frame clones and is missing some. The data show approximately 190,000 clones, approximately 81% seen once. Sequencing was done on a sample of PBMCs. The chain carries TRBV2 and TRBJ1-6; 10 bases fit TRBD1. This receptor was taken from a man between 50 and 59 years old in good health and CMV-seronegative. The CDR3 DNA sequence: TGTGCCAGCCAGGGACAGGGGTCGTCCCCCCTCCACTTT. Its protein is CASQGQGSSPLHF.